The 27 T cell receptor beta chains below come from one sample, sequenced in a study of blood T cell repertoires in COVID-19. Clones were read by immunoSEQ multiplex PCR, and TCRdb kept only the in-frame ones, dropping some. The table has nearly 95,000 clones, 87% seen once. Input material: peripheral blood. These receptors originate from a woman aged 80 or older with acute or convalescent COVID-19.

The chain recombines TRBV25-1 with TRBJ2-6, with D tentatively TRBD2 (5 bases). CDR3 length: 16 residues. Germline values: CDR1 MGHDK, CDR2 SYGVNS. V lost 1 base and J 0 bases, leaving 7 bases between the germline ends. CDR3 residues: CASSEFGNSGANVLTF. CDR3 sequence (DNA): TGTGCCAGCAGTGAATTCGGGAACTCTGGGGCCAACGTCCTGACTTTC.

The CDR3 protein is CASSPGTGGFTSYEQYF. The CDR3 DNA follows: TGCGCCAGCAGCCCCGGGACAGGGGGTTTCACATCCTACGAGCAGTACTTC. The V and J genes are TRBV5-1 and TRBJ2-7; 11 nucleotides align to TRBD1. Germline-derived CDR1 and CDR2 are SGHRS and YFSETQ. With 4 bases clipped from V and 1 base from J, the junction kept 10 bases outside the gene matches. This CDR3 contains 17 residues.

V is TRBV3-1 (or the pseudogene TRBV3-2) and J is TRBJ2-3; 13 positions agree with TRBD2. This CDR3 is 16 amino acids long. Trimming at V came to 4 bases and at J to 0 bases, leaving 1 base not matched to a gene. Germline assignment: CDR1 LGHDT and CDR2 YNNKEL (reference sequence). Written as DNA, the CDR3 is TGTGCCAGCAGCCCGGGACTAGCGGGGAGCACAGATACGCAGTATTTT. It codes for CASSPGLAGSTDTQYF.

This sequence joins TRBV5-8 and TRBJ1-5; 7 nucleotides agree with TRBD1. The germline V gene has CDR1 SGHTS and CDR2 YDEGEE. Trimming took 1 base from V and 7 from J; bases not matched to a gene: 8. This CDR3 spans 15 amino acids. Here the CDR3 reads CASSLYLQGTQPQHF. The CDR3 nucleotides are TGTGCCAGCAGCTTGTACCTACAGGGGACCCAGCCCCAGCATTTT.

The chain is built from TRBV7-2 and TRBJ2-1; 7 nucleotides align to TRBD2. The CDR3 totals 12 residues. V shed 9 bases, J shed 8 bases, and the junction held 7 bases outside the gene matches. Germline V gene data show CDR1 as SGHTA and CDR2 as FQGNSA. CDR3 sequence: CASGRGSYEQFF. CDR3 in DNA: TGTGCCAGTGGGCGGGGGAGCTATGAGCAGTTCTTC.

V is TRBV18 and J is TRBJ1-6, with a tentative D call TRBD1 (5 bases). The CDR3 runs to 13 residues. From germline, CDR1 is KGHSH and CDR2 LQKENI. V was trimmed by 4 bases and J by 8 bases, leaving 9 bases between them. CDR3 amino acids: CASSLGADSPLHF. CDR3 nucleotide sequence: TGTGCCAGCTCACTAGGGGCGGATTCACCCCTCCACTTT. Using reference TRBV18 and TRBJ1-6 for the parts outside the CDR3, the full variable domain is NAGVMQNPRHLVRRRGQEARLRCSPMKGHSHVYWYRQLPEEGLKFMVYLQKENIIDESGMPKERFSAEFPKEGPSILRIQQVVRGDSAAYFCASSLGADSPLHFGNGTRLTVT.

CDR3 residues: CASSLGDEQFF. The CDR3, as DNA: TGTGCCAGCAGCTTAGGAGATGAGCAGTTCTTC. The V and J genes are TRBV7-8 and TRBJ2-1; D is unresolved. V lost 1 base and J 8 bases, leaving 3 bases between the germline ends. The CDR3 consists of 11 residues. Germline assignment: CDR1 SGHVS and CDR2 FQNEAQ.

CDR3 sequence (DNA): TGCGCCAGCAGAAGGGCCGGGACTAGAGGGGAGACCCAGTACTTC. Protein: CASRRAGTRGETQYF. V and J are TRBV5-1 and TRBJ2-5, with TRBD2 matching over 8 bases. V gave up 5 bases and J gave up 5 bases; unmatched junction bases: 11. CDR1 and CDR2 (germline): SGHRS, YFSETQ. The CDR3 runs 15 residues.

The rearrangement joins TRBV2 to TRBJ2-5, with 14 bases matching TRBD2. Germline CDR1 is SNHLY and CDR2 is FYNNEI. J lost 2 bases, V lost 1 base, and 3 bases had no gene match. CDR3 length: 17 amino acids. The CDR3 nucleotides are TGTGCCAGCAGTGAAGGAGGACTAGCGGGAGGACAAGAGACCCAGTACTTC. Encoded protein: CASSEGGLAGGQETQYF.

V gene TRBV18 combines with J gene TRBJ2-1; 7 nucleotides line up with TRBD1. The V gene's germline CDR1 is KGHSH and CDR2 LQKENI. The CDR3 spans 15 residues. J lost 5 bases, V lost 2 bases, and 6 bases had no gene match. This CDR3 is CASSPGTDFHNEQFF. The CDR3 DNA sequence: TGTGCCAGCTCACCAGGGACAGACTTTCACAATGAGCAGTTCTTC.

CDR3 protein: CASSRTLNEKLFF. As DNA, the CDR3 is TGCGCCAGCAGTCGTACTCTTAATGAAAAACTGTTTTTT. The chain recombines TRBV10-2 with TRBJ1-4; no clear D. This CDR3 contains 13 residues. Trimming removed 5 bases from V and 4 bases from J, with 8 bases in between. Per the germline V gene, CDR1 is WSHSY and CDR2 is SAAADI.

J is TRBJ2-3 and V is TRBV18; TRBD2 matches 15 bases. J was trimmed by 3 bases and V by 0 bases; bases with no gene match: 1. Germline V CDR1 and CDR2: KGHSH, LQKENI. The CDR3 loop spans 17 amino acids. CDR3 sequence reads: CASSPPGTSGRTDTQYF. CDR3 in DNA: TGTGCCAGCTCACCACCCGGGACTAGCGGGAGGACAGATACGCAGTATTTT.

The chain has TRBV4-2 and TRBJ2-1; 7 nucleotides line up with TRBD2. The CDR3 spans 15 residues. The V gene end was trimmed by 1 base and the J gene end by 3 bases; junction bases not matched to a gene: 3. The V gene's germline CDR1 is LGHNA and CDR2 YNFKEQ. CDR3 in amino acids: CASSQVKRGYNEQFF. CDR3 DNA sequence: TGTGCCAGCAGCCAAGTTAAGCGGGGCTACAATGAGCAGTTCTTC.

The CDR3 spells CASSGGTRAEQYF. The CDR3 nucleotides are TGTGCCAGCAGTGGCGGGACTAGAGCCGAGCAGTACTTC. V is TRBV2 and J is TRBJ2-7; 8 bases agree with TRBD2. CDR3 size: 13 residues. Per the germline V gene, CDR1 is SNHLY and CDR2 is FYNNEI. V lost 4 bases to trimming and J lost 6 bases; unmatched junction nucleotides: 5.

The chain carries TRBV5-1 and TRBJ1-1, with 7 nucleotides matching TRBD1. Germline V gene lookup returns CDR1 SGHRS and CDR2 YFSETQ. V gave up 1 base and J gave up 4 bases; unmatched junction bases: 4. This CDR3 has 14 residues. The CDR3 DNA sequence: TGCGCCAGCAGCTTGTGGGGACAGATCACTGAAGCTTTCTTT. Residues: CASSLWGQITEAFF.

The rearrangement links TRBV5-1 to TRBJ1-6, with no clear D. The length of the CDR3 is 15 residues. Trimming left V 6 bases short and J 0 bases short, with 10 bases between. Germline CDR1 and CDR2: SGHRS and YFSETQ. The CDR3 DNA is TGCGCCAGCACCCAAACCAGCTCCTATAATTCACCCCTCCACTTT. It encodes CASTQTSSYNSPLHF.

V and J are TRBV15 and TRBJ2-1; TRBD1 is a possible D gene (6 bases). Trimming cost V 1 base and J 12 bases, with 16 bases left between them. In germline, CDR1 is LNHNV, CDR2 YYDKDF (reference sequence). The CDR3 loop spans 14 amino acids. The CDR3 loop is CATSRVGDVRGQFF. The CDR3 DNA follows: TGTGCCACCAGCAGAGTGGGGGACGTCAGGGGGCAGTTCTTC.

The V call is TRBV6-2 or TRBV6-3, the J call TRBJ2-1; 11 bases agree with TRBD2. This CDR3 is 15 amino acids long. After removal of 4 bases from V and 7 bases from J, the junction contained 6 bases not matched to a gene. The germline V gene encodes CDR1 MNHEY and CDR2 SVGEGT. In nucleotides, the CDR3 is TGTGCCAGCAGTTTAGCGGGGGGGCCAGTTAATGAGCAGTTCTTC. It is translated as CASSLAGGPVNEQFF.

The chain combines TRBV19 with TRBJ2-2; 8 bases match TRBD1. The CDR3 length is 16 residues. The V gene's germline CDR1 is LNHDA and CDR2 SQIVND (reference sequence). The trim removed 9 bases at V and 4 bases at J, leaving 13 bases unmatched. CDR3 sequence (DNA): TGTGCCAGCGGAAATGACAGGGGCGCGAGCACCGGGGAGCTGTTTTTT. It yields the protein CASGNDRGASTGELFF.

The V and J genes are TRBV12-5 and TRBJ1-2, with D perhaps TRBD1 (5 bases). In germline, CDR1 is LGHNT, CDR2 FRNRAP. V gave up 6 bases and J gave up 4 bases, with 15 bases separating them. This CDR3 is 14 amino acids long. CDR3 residues: CASGPPGVGYGYTF. The CDR3 coding sequence is TGTGCTAGTGGCCCGCCGGGGGTAGGCTATGGCTACACCTTC.

The V gene is TRBV9, the J gene TRBJ2-7, with a weak D call TRBD1 (6 bases). CDR3 size: 15 residues. Germline loops: CDR1 SGDLS, CDR2 YYNGEE. V lost 3 bases to trimming and J lost 3 bases, with 16 bases between them. CDR3 protein: CASSAQTGNRYEQYF. The CDR3 DNA sequence: TGTGCCAGCAGCGCCCAGACAGGCAACCGCTACGAGCAGTACTTC.

The chain uses TRBV6-2 or TRBV6-3 and TRBJ2-7; D is perhaps TRBD1 (5 bases). There are 15 residues in the CDR3. The ends were cut back, 6 bases at V and 1 base at J, with 16 bases in the middle. The germline V gene encodes CDR1 MNHEY and CDR2 SVGEGT. In nucleotides, the CDR3 is TGTGCCAGCAGGCCTCATATTTCAGGGTCCTACGAGCAGTACTTC. Its protein product is CASRPHISGSYEQYF.

The gene calls are TRBV2 and TRBJ2-1; 9 nucleotides agree with TRBD1. The V segment lost 7 bases and the J segment 9 bases; nucleotides outside the gene matches: 13. Germline V CDR1 and CDR2: SNHLY, FYNNEI. The CDR3 is 15 amino acids. CDR3 bases: TGTGCCAGCATCAGAAGTGGGACAGGGAGGGGTGAGCAGTTCTTC. Its translation is CASIRSGTGRGEQFF.

This chain joins TRBV9 and TRBJ1-2, with D uncertain. The V gene's germline CDR1 is SGDLS and CDR2 YYNGEE. Trimming cost V 0 bases and J 8 bases, with 17 bases left between them. This CDR3 is built from 15 residues. CDR3 residues: CASSVEPAAHMGYTF. Written as DNA, the CDR3 is TGTGCCAGCAGCGTAGAACCGGCGGCGCACATGGGCTACACCTTC. Full variable domain (missing parts from reference TRBV9 and TRBJ1-2): DSGVTQTPKHLITATGQRVTLRCSPRSGDLSVYWYQQSLDQGLQFLIQYYNGEERAKGNILERFSAQQFPDLHSELNLSSLELGDSALYFCASSVEPAAHMGYTFGSGTRLTVV.

V gene TRBV2 combines with J gene TRBJ1-2, with D uncertain. This CDR3 comprises 15 residues. The germline V gene has CDR1 SNHLY and CDR2 FYNNEI. Trimming took 4 bases from V and 2 from J, leaving 14 bases between them. CDR3 residues: CASSASGIVNYGYTF. As DNA, the CDR3 is TGTGCCAGCAGTGCGTCCGGTATAGTCAACTATGGCTACACCTTC.

The V and J genes are TRBV9 and TRBJ2-5; 11 bases align to TRBD2. This CDR3 spans 18 amino acids. The germline V gene encodes CDR1 SGDLS and CDR2 YYNGEE. With 3 bases clipped from V and 2 bases from J, the junction kept 12 bases outside the gene matches. CDR3 DNA: TGTGCCAGCAGCGGACAAACCGGGACTAGCGGAGCTCAAGAGACCCAGTACTTC. Protein sequence: CASSGQTGTSGAQETQYF.

This clone was seen just once. V gene TRBV19 combines with J gene TRBJ1-2; 7 bases align to TRBD1. After removal of 1 base from V and 6 bases from J, the junction contained 5 bases not matched to a gene. This CDR3 region has 14 residues. Germline loops: CDR1 LNHDA, CDR2 SQIVND (reference sequence). In DNA form, the CDR3 reads TGTGCCAGTAGTATAGCACAGGGGCTGGATGGCTACACCTTC. Protein: CASSIAQGLDGYTF.